Each of the 22 T cell receptor beta chains below was sequenced from the same sample in a study of shared clonotypes between healthy human individuals. Assay used: immunoSEQ multiplex PCR; TCRdb lists only in-frame clones, some missing. The sample has approximately 2.5 million clones, around nine tenths seen once; the top ten hold about 0.13%. The material sequenced was naive CD4+ T cells sorted from blood. The subset: CD45RA+ positively selected. These receptor sequences come from a man in his late teens or twenties in good health.

The chain has TRBV6-5 and TRBJ1-1; D might be TRBD1 (6 bases). Trimming removed 6 bases at V and 8 bases at J, with 16 bases between. CDR1 is MNHEY, CDR2 SVGAGI, per germline. This CDR3 is 13 amino acids long. CDR3 DNA sequence: TGTGCCAGCAGCCCGCCGGGGGCTTGGGAAGCTTTCTTT. Its translation: CASSPPGAWEAFF.

This chain links TRBV6-1 with TRBJ1-2, with D possibly being TRBD1 (6 bases). Germline CDR1 is MNHNS and CDR2 is SASEGT. The CDR3 extends over 13 amino acids. V lost 5 bases and J lost 4, with 11 bases in between. This CDR3 is CASSQTGRYGYTF. The CDR3 DNA is TGTGCCAGCAGTCAAACAGGGCGCTATGGCTACACCTTC.

This rearrangement joins TRBV5-1 to TRBJ1-6; no firm D call. V gave up 0 bases and J gave up 10 bases, with 11 bases separating them. CDR1 and CDR2 (germline): SGHRS, YFSETQ. The CDR3 is made up of 14 amino acids. The CDR3 sequence is CASSLGDTESPLHF. For the CDR3, the DNA is TGCGCCAGCAGCTTGGGCGATACAGAATCACCCCTCCACTTT.

The chain couples TRBV19 to TRBJ1-5; TRBD1 is a possible D gene (5 bases). V lost 2 bases and J 0 bases, leaving 8 bases between the germline ends. The V gene's germline CDR1 is LNHDA and CDR2 SQIVND (reference sequence). The CDR3 runs 15 residues. The DNA for the CDR3 is TGTGCCAGTAGTATAACAGGCGATAGCAATCAGCCCCAGCATTTT. Its protein product is CASSITGDSNQPQHF.

This clone has just one count. The chain recombines TRBV6-5 with TRBJ2-3; TRBD2 matches at 7 bases. V shed 6 bases and J 7 bases; nucleotides not matched to a gene: 7. The CDR3 has 13 residues. Germline assignment: CDR1 MNHEY and CDR2 SVGAGI. In DNA form, the CDR3 reads TGTGCCAGCAGGGGCGGGAGTAGCTATACGCAGTATTTT. Translating it yields CASRGGSSYTQYF.

This rearrangement joins TRBV4-1 to TRBJ2-6, with 7 nucleotides matching TRBD1. Unmatched junction bases numbered 6, after V lost 1 base and J lost 0 bases. This CDR3 contains 18 residues. CDR1 is MGHRA and CDR2 is YSYEKL in the germline V gene. The CDR3 bases are TGCGCCAGCAGCCAAGTGGGGACAGCGACCTCTGGGGCCAACGTCCTGACTTTC. Its protein product is CASSQVGTATSGANVLTF.

V and J are TRBV19 and TRBJ1-6, with D unclear. CDR1 is LNHDA and CDR2 is SQIVND in the germline V gene (reference sequence). The CDR3 consists of 19 residues. Trimming stripped 0 bases from V and 0 bases from J, with 15 bases between. The CDR3 nucleotides are TGTGCCAGTAGTATAGAAGGGCGAGCAATCTACTCCTATAATTCACCCCTCCACTTT. Translating gives CASSIEGRAIYSYNSPLHF.

The V and J genes are TRBV30 and TRBJ1-4, with 7 bases that match TRBD1. CDR3 size: 13 residues. J was trimmed by 7 bases and V by 4 bases; bases with no gene match: 6. The germline CDR1 and CDR2 sequences are GTSNPN and SVGIG (reference sequence). The CDR3 sequence is CAWKGARVEKLFF. As DNA, the CDR3 is TGTGCCTGGAAGGGGGCGCGGGTTGAAAAACTGTTTTTT.

The sample holds a few counts of this clone. The same CDR3 also results from other DNA sequences found in this sample. The rearrangement links TRBV7-2 to TRBJ1-3; no reliable D call. This CDR3 has 13 residues. Germline CDR1 SGHTA, CDR2 FQGNSA. V shed 4 bases and J shed 2 bases, with 6 bases lying between them. The CDR3, as DNA: TGTGCCAGCAGCTCGGGTACTGGAAACACCATATATTTT. Protein product: CASSSGTGNTIYF.

Here the CDR3 reads CASSSSSNRGRLDTQYF. CDR3 nucleotides: TGCGCCAGCAGCTCCTCTAGCAACAGGGGGCGCCTAGATACGCAGTATTTT. The V and J genes are TRBV5-1 and TRBJ2-3, with 9 nucleotides matching TRBD1. The V segment lost 3 bases and the J segment 5 bases; nucleotides outside the gene matches: 13. CDR3 length: 17 amino acids. Germline lookup yields CDR1 SGHRS and CDR2 YFSETQ.

The chain joins TRBV6-1 to TRBJ1-1; D call uncertain. Trimming pared 2 bases from V and 0 bases from J, leaving 7 bases between. Looked up from germline, CDR1 is MNHNS and CDR2 is SASEGT. The CDR3 is 14 amino acids. The DNA of the CDR3 is TGTGCCAGCAGTGAACCCGGGCTGAACACTGAAGCTTTCTTT. Its translation: CASSEPGLNTEAFF.

This CDR3 reads CASTPQTGHGYTF. CDR3 nucleotide sequence: TGTGCCAGCACTCCTCAGACAGGGCATGGCTACACCTTC. The chain links TRBV2 to TRBJ1-2, with 7 bases matching TRBD1. Germline values: CDR1 SNHLY, CDR2 FYNNEI. The CDR3 runs to 13 residues. After removal of 7 bases from V and 6 bases from J, the junction contained 8 bases not matched to a gene.

The rearrangement links TRBV10-3 to TRBJ2-7, with D maybe TRBD2 (5 bases). V lost 6 bases and J 5 bases, leaving 20 bases between the germline ends. The CDR3 contains 15 residues. Looked up from germline, CDR1 is ENHRY and CDR2 is SYGVKD. Here the CDR3 reads CAISKPSGSPNEQYF. CDR3 DNA sequence: TGTGCCATCAGCAAACCCTCGGGGAGTCCCAACGAGCAGTACTTC.

This chain joins TRBV18 and TRBJ2-2, with TRBD1 identical over 7 bases. Germline V gives CDR1 KGHSH, CDR2 LQKENI. The CDR3 covers 15 residues. J was trimmed by 3 bases and V by 5 bases; bases with no gene match: 6. The CDR3 protein is CASSARDRDTGELFF. In nucleotides, the CDR3 is TGTGCCAGCTCAGCCCGGGACAGAGACACCGGGGAGCTGTTTTTT.

A word on this clone: The same CDR3 can be traced to other DNA sequences in this sample. V is TRBV10-3 and J is TRBJ2-5; D remains ambiguous. V was cut by 0 bases and J by 1 base, with 9 bases left in between. Germline V gives CDR1 ENHRY, CDR2 SYGVKD. CDR3 size: 15 residues. The CDR3: CAISESPAGQETQYF. In DNA, the CDR3 is TGTGCCATCAGTGAGTCGCCGGCCGGCCAAGAGACCCAGTACTTC.

V usage is TRBV2 and J usage is TRBJ2-1; D call uncertain. The CDR3 is 11 amino acids. The germline V and J ends were trimmed by 8 bases and 5 bases, with 7 bases remaining between them. The germline V gene encodes CDR1 SNHLY and CDR2 FYNNEI. The CDR3 sequence is CASFKNNEQFF. For the CDR3, the DNA is TGTGCCAGCTTTAAGAACAATGAGCAGTTCTTC.

This sequence joins TRBV6-1 and TRBJ1-4, with unresolved D. This CDR3 spans 13 amino acids. V lost 1 base and J 10 bases, leaving 10 bases between the germline ends. The germline CDR1 and CDR2 sequences are MNHNS and SASEGT. The CDR3 DNA reads as TGTGCCAGCAGTGAAGGGATAGTAGGAAAACTGTTTTTT. This gives the protein CASSEGIVGKLFF.

The chain combines TRBV7-2 with TRBJ1-1; weak D call: TRBD1 (6 bases). CDR1 is SGHTA, CDR2 FQGNSA, per germline. The V end was cut by 1 base, the J end by 5 bases, with 20 bases between. The CDR3 covers 17 residues. CDR3 nucleotides: TGTGCCAGCAGCTTAGGAGGGCTTCGGGGAGACAGGACTGAAGCTTTCTTT. Amino acid sequence: CASSLGGLRGDRTEAFF.

This clone was seen a handful of times. The chain links TRBV28 to TRBJ1-5; D may be TRBD1 (6 bases). CDR3 size: 16 residues. V dropped 5 bases and J dropped 0 bases, with 14 bases sitting between them. Looked up from germline, CDR1 is MDHEN and CDR2 is SYDVKM. In nucleotides, the CDR3 is TGTGCCAGCAGTCCCGGACAGACAGGTAGCAATCAGCCCCAGCATTTT. It yields the protein CASSPGQTGSNQPQHF.

The chain has TRBV6-5 and TRBJ2-3; tentative D call: TRBD2 (6 bases). Germline assignment: CDR1 MNHEY and CDR2 SVGAGI. Trimming removed 7 bases from V and 4 bases from J, with 12 bases in between. The CDR3 is 13 residues long. CDR3 sequence reads: CASTMAGPDTQYF. Here the CDR3 DNA reads TGTGCCAGCACTATGGCGGGACCAGATACGCAGTATTTT.

As for this clone: Within the sample, other DNA sequences also encode this same CDR3. This sequence joins TRBV9 and TRBJ1-2; D remains unclear. The CDR3 totals 14 residues. The germline V and J ends were trimmed by 0 bases and 4 bases, with 10 bases remaining between them. Germline V gene data show CDR1 as SGDLS and CDR2 as YYNGEE. CDR3 sequence (DNA): TGTGCCAGCAGCGTAGTTGAGGGTACCTATGGCTACACCTTC. This gives the protein CASSVVEGTYGYTF.

In regard to this clone: Additional DNA sequences in this sample encode the identical CDR3. The V gene is TRBV5-1, the J gene TRBJ2-7; TRBD2 matches at 10 bases. After removal of 0 bases from V and 4 bases from J, the junction contained 4 bases not matched to a gene. The CDR3 is made up of 15 amino acids. Looked up from germline, CDR1 is SGHRS and CDR2 is YFSETQ. CDR3 protein: CASSLGASGSYEQYF. CDR3 nucleotides: TGCGCCAGCAGCTTGGGAGCTAGCGGGAGTTACGAGCAGTACTTC.